The clone carrying this T cell receptor beta chain came up once. What it binds is not known. The entry originates in a study of T cell responses to AZD1222 COVID-19 vaccine. Study-level findings and limits: CD4 TCRs linked to vaccination spanned spike, dominating at 160-218 and 743-854.

Germline lookup yields CDR1 SGHTA and CDR2 FQGNSA. The V and J ends lost 1 base and 3 bases respectively, with 9 bases between them. The CDR3 is 14 residues long. Clones were read by immunoSEQ multiplex PCR, and TCRdb kept only the in-frame ones, dropping some. The sample lists 120,000 or so clones, about 89% seen once, with approximately 27% in the top ten. Sequenced here: peripheral blood, sampled on day 0 of AZD1222 vaccination. This sequence was found in an adult in good health. V gene TRBV7-2 combines with J gene TRBJ1-1; the D gene is possibly TRBD1 (6 bases). The CDR3 region has the DNA TGTGCCAGCAGCTTAGACAGGGCGGACACTGAAGCTTTCTTT. It yields the protein CASSLDRADTEAFF.